This is a list of T cell receptor beta chains from one sample in a study of vaccination and CD4 T cells after COVID-19. Each CDR3 protein is one row after TCRdb ran MiXCR on the PCR reads. This sample has around 9,300 distinct CDR3 sequences; 30% to 45% occur once, and the top ten carry roughly a sixth. What these receptors recognize is not known. The sample taken for sequencing was CD4+ T cells from blood, cultured in vitro. Receptors originate from a human donor who had recovered from COVID-19. Both conserved end residues are part of each CDR3. Fields, in order: CDR3 protein, CDR3 DNA, V gene, clone size, D gene, J gene. A D gene is named only where the DNA matches it firmly. A clone size is listed for some rows: how often the clone was seen (once, few, many), or a class if it is expanded.

CASTSLRTNYGYTF | TGTGCCAGCACCTCCTTGAGAACTAACTATGGCTACACCTTC | TRBV7-2 | . | . | TRBJ1-2
CASRRQGANVLTF | TGTGCCAGCAGGAGACAGGGGGCCAACGTCCTGACTTTC | TRBV12-3/TRBV12-4 | few | . | TRBJ2-6
CASSLRGEQFF | TGTGCCAGCAGCTTACGTGGTGAGCAGTTCTTC | TRBV7-9 | . | . | TRBJ2-1
CASSANRGNQPQHF | TGTGCCAGCAGCGCAAACAGGGGCAATCAGCCCCAGCATTTT | TRBV7-2 | . | . | TRBJ1-5
CASSLDGLGGQFF | TGTGCCAGCAGCTTAGATGGGCTGGGCGGGCAGTTCTTC | TRBV7-2 | . | . | TRBJ2-1
CASRYRVGSSYEQYF | TGTGCCAGCAGATACAGGGTCGGAAGCTCCTACGAGCAGTACTTC | TRBV21-1 | . | . | TRBJ2-7
CATQGDYGYTF | TGTGCCACGCAGGGGGATTATGGCTACACCTTC | TRBV2 | few | TRBD1 | TRBJ1-2
CSARGPSGGTNTGELFF | TGCAGTGCTAGAGGACCTAGCGGGGGGACGAACACCGGGGAGCTGTTTTTT | TRBV20-1 | large | TRBD2 | TRBJ2-2
CASSKDGFGPQHF | TGTGCCAGCAGCAAGGACGGGTTCGGACCCCAGCATTTT | TRBV7-9 | . | . | TRBJ1-5
CASSEGWGSGQYF | TGTGCCAGCAGTGAAGGTTGGGGTTCGGGGCAGTACTTC | TRBV6-1 | . | . | TRBJ2-7
CAWGRDRGVEAFF | TGTGCCTGGGGACGGGACAGGGGGGTTGAAGCTTTCTTT | TRBV30 | . | TRBD1 | TRBJ1-1
CASSLSEVEQYF | TGTGCCAGCAGCCTCTCCGAGGTTGAGCAGTACTTC | TRBV7-9 | . | . | TRBJ2-7
CASSPSYREVSGNQPQHF | TGTGCCAGCAGTCCCTCCTACAGGGAGGTTTCTGGCAATCAGCCCCAGCATTTT | TRBV12-3/TRBV12-4 | . | . | TRBJ1-5
CASSSNRDREGDTQYF | TGTGCCAGCAGTTCAAACCGGGACAGGGAAGGAGATACGCAGTATTTT | TRBV5-4 | . | TRBD1 | TRBJ2-3
CASSSQGACNQPQHF | TGTGCCAGCAGCAGCCAGGGGGCTTGCAATCAGCCCCAGCATTTT | TRBV21-1 | few | . | TRBJ1-5
CASRTGNLNTGELFF | TGTGCCAGCAGGACGGGAAACTTGAACACCGGGGAGCTGTTTTTT | TRBV6-2/TRBV6-3 | . | . | TRBJ2-2
CASSISPQGRKLYGYTF | TGTGCCAGCAGTATATCACCTCAGGGAAGGAAGCTTTATGGCTACACCTTC | TRBV27 | few | . | TRBJ1-2
CASSLEGGTSGGQYF | TGCGCCAGCAGCTTGGAAGGAGGGACGTCGGGCGGACAGTACTTC | TRBV5-1 | . | . | TRBJ2-7
CASSFADTDTQYF | TGTGCCAGCAGCTTCGCTGACACAGATACGCAGTATTTT | TRBV11-2 | few | . | TRBJ2-3
CSAMAREGLIGYTF | TGCAGTGCTATGGCCAGGGAGGGACTTATTGGCTACACCTTC | TRBV20-1 | . | . | TRBJ1-2
CSAREWGQGMGYNEQFF | TGCAGTGCTAGAGAGTGGGGCCAAGGGATGGGCTACAATGAGCAGTTCTTC | TRBV20-1 | few | . | TRBJ2-1
CASRGGLLAKNIQYF | TGTGCCAGCAGGGGGGGATTATTAGCCAAAAACATTCAGTACTTC | TRBV28 | . | . | TRBJ2-4
CSARSTNQPQHF | TGCAGTGCTAGGAGCACGAACCAGCCCCAGCATTTT | TRBV20-1 | . | . | TRBJ1-5
CASSPDSPNGYTF | TGTGCCAGCAGTCCTGACAGCCCGAATGGCTACACCTTC | TRBV7-9 | . | . | TRBJ1-2
CASRDRGEAFF | TGTGCCAGCAGGGACAGGGGGGAAGCTTTCTTT | TRBV6-1 | few | TRBD1 | TRBJ1-1
CASSLGTFDTEAFF | TGTGCCAGCAGTTTGGGGACGTTTGACACTGAAGCTTTCTTT | TRBV12-3/TRBV12-4 | . | . | TRBJ1-1
CAWCWGLPRGTEAFF | TGTGCCTGGTGCTGGGGACTCCCGAGGGGAACTGAAGCTTTCTTT | TRBV30 | medium-sized | . | TRBJ1-1
CATKQGSGYEQYF | TGTGCCACAAAACAGGGGAGCGGCTACGAGCAGTACTTC | TRBV2 | . | TRBD1 | TRBJ2-7
CASRGTTTNEKLFF | TGTGCCAGCAGGGGAACTACAACTAATGAAAAACTGTTTTTT | TRBV27 | . | . | TRBJ1-4
CASSVRGDSGNTIYF | TGTGCCAGCAGTGTTAGGGGGGACTCTGGAAACACCATATATTTT | TRBV6-1 | few | . | TRBJ1-3
CASSEAGQHVPNQPQHF | TGTGCCAGCAGTGAAGCAGGACAGCATGTCCCAAATCAGCCCCAGCATTTT | TRBV2 | few | . | TRBJ1-5
CASSELERNSPLHF | TGTGCCAGCAGTGAACTCGAGAGGAATTCACCCCTCCACTTT | TRBV2 | . | . | TRBJ1-6
CASSLWRGPADF | TGTGCCAGCAGTTTATGGAGGGGCCCCGCCGACTTC | TRBV12-3/TRBV12-4 | once | . | TRBJ2-7
CASRLSGGDTGELFF | TGTGCCAGCAGACTCAGCGGGGGAGACACCGGGGAGCTGTTTTTT | TRBV6-1 | few | TRBD2 | TRBJ2-2
CASRDTSGYNEQFF | TGTGCCAGCAGAGATACTAGCGGCTACAATGAGCAGTTCTTC | TRBV12-3/TRBV12-4 | few | TRBD2 | TRBJ2-1
CASQGQGGSPLHF | TGTGCCAGTCAGGGGCAGGGGGGATCACCCCTCCACTTT | TRBV6-1 | few | TRBD1 | TRBJ1-6
CASSFEAGLTRATNEKLFF | TGTGCCAGCAGCTTTGAAGCAGGCCTAACAAGGGCAACTAATGAAAAACTGTTTTTT | TRBV7-2 | . | . | TRBJ1-4
CASSVSGTAGNTIYF | TGTGCCAGTAGTGTCTCCGGGACAGCAGGAAACACCATATATTTT | TRBV19 | few | TRBD1 | TRBJ1-3
CASSQSGYGYTF | TGTGCCAGCAGCCAAAGCGGATATGGCTACACCTTC | TRBV7-2 | few | . | TRBJ1-2
CASSRQGFYGYTF | TGTGCCAGCAGTAGACAGGGATTCTATGGCTACACCTTC | TRBV6-1 | . | TRBD1 | TRBJ1-2
CSASSGTEKLFF | TGCAGTGCTAGTTCAGGGACTGAAAAACTGTTTTTT | TRBV20-1 | . | . | TRBJ1-4
CASSPGQETQYF | TGTGCCAGCTCACCAGGGCAAGAGACCCAGTACTTC | TRBV18 | . | . | TRBJ2-5